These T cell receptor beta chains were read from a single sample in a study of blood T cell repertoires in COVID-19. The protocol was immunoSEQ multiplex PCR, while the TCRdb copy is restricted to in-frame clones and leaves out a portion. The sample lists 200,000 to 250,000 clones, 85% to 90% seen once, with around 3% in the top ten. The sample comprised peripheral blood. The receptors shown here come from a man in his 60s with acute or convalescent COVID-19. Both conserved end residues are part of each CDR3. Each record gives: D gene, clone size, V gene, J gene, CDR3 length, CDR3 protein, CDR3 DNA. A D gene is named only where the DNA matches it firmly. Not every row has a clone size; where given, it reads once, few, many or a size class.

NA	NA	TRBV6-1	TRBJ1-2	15	CASSERPGANYGYTF	TGTGCCAGCAGTGAACGACCTGGAGCTAACTATGGCTACACCTTC
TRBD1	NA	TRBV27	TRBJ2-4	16	CASSLPGTGTRNIQYF	TGTGCCAGCAGTTTACCCGGGACAGGGACGCGGAACATTCAGTACTTC
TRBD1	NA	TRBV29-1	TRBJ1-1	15	CSVESLDRGYTEAFF	TGCAGCGTTGAATCGTTGGACAGGGGATACACTGAAGCTTTCTTT
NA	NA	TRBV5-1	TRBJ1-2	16	CASSLDGTWLNYGYTF	TGCGCCAGCAGCTTGGATGGTACGTGGCTCAACTATGGCTACACCTTC
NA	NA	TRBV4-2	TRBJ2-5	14	CASSQEPGVETQYF	TGTGCCAGCAGCCAAGAGCCGGGGGTCGAGACCCAGTACTTC
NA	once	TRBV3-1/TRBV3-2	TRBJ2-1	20	CASSQVRDWRGGTSYNEQFF	TGTGCCAGCAGCCAAGTCCGGGACTGGAGGGGGGGCACCTCCTACAATGAGCAGTTCTTC
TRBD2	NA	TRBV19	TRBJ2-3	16	CASSMFAGGGTDTQYF	TGTGCCAGTAGTATGTTTGCGGGGGGAGGCACAGATACGCAGTATTTT
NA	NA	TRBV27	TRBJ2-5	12	CASSYQGGTQYF	TGTGCCAGCAGTTATCAGGGTGGGACCCAGTACTTC
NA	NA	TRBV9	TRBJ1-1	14	CASSSGTANTEAFF	TGTGCCAGCAGCTCCGGTACAGCGAACACTGAAGCTTTCTTT
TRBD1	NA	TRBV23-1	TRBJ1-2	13	CASSYRGGYGYTF	TGCGCCAGCAGCTACAGGGGGGGGTATGGCTACACCTTC
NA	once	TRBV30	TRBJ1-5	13	CAWSVGGKTSQHF	TGTGCCTGGAGTGTAGGCGGTAAAACGTCCCAGCATTTT
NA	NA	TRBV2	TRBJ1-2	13	CASNQGIGLGYTF	TGTGCCAGCAATCAGGGGATTGGACTTGGCTACACCTTC
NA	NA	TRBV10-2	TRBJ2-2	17	CASNVRSSTTGSGELFF	TGCGCCAGCAACGTTAGGTCGAGCACTACCGGCTCCGGGGAGCTGTTTTTT
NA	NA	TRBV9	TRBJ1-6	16	CASSVGGIGSDSPLHF	TGTGCCAGCAGCGTAGGAGGCATTGGCAGCGACTCACCCCTCCACTTT
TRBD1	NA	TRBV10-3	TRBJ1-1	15	CAISDSDRARAEAFF	TGTGCCATCAGTGATTCGGACAGGGCAAGAGCTGAAGCTTTCTTT
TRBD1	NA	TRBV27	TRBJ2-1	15	CASSSAGQGVDEQFF	TGTGCCAGCAGTTCCGCGGGACAGGGGGTGGATGAGCAGTTCTTC
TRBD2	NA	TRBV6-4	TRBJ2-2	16	CASSPWGGKNTGELFF	TGTGCCAGCAGTCCCTGGGGGGGAAAGAACACCGGGGAGCTGTTTTTT
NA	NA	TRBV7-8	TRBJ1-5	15	CASSRTELSNQPQHF	TGTGCCAGCAGTCGAACAGAACTTAGCAATCAGCCCCAGCATTTT
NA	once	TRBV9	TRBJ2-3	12	CASSASTDTQYF	TGTGCCAGCAGCGCATCCACAGATACGCAGTATTTT
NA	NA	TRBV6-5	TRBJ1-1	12	CASSTPNTEAFF	TGTGCCAGCAGCACACCTAACACTGAAGCTTTCTTT
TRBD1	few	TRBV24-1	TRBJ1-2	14	CATSDSRAGGGYTF	TGTGCCACCAGTGATTCCCGAGCAGGGGGTGGCTACACCTTC
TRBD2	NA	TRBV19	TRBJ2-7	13	CASSIRTSGEQYF	TGTGCCAGTAGTATCCGGACTAGCGGGGAGCAGTACTTC
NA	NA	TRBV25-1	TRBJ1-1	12	CASSRMNTEAFF	TGTGCCAGCAGCAGGATGAACACTGAAGCTTTCTTT
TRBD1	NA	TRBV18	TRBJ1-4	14	CASSGDRGNEKLFF	TGTGCCAGCTCGGGGGACAGGGGTAATGAAAAACTGTTTTTT
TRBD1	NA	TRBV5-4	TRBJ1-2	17	CASSSQDHRQGSVGYTF	TGTGCCAGCAGCTCTCAAGACCACCGACAGGGATCGGTTGGCTACACCTTC
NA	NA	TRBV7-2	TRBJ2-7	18	CASSLYEVGHKSSYEQYF	TGTGCCAGCAGCTTATATGAAGTGGGACACAAGAGTTCCTACGAGCAGTACTTC
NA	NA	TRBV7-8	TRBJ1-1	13	CASSLVGHSEAFF	TGTGCCAGCAGCTTAGTGGGACACTCTGAAGCTTTCTTT
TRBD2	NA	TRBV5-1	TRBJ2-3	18	CASSLELAGGLGTDTQYF	TGCGCCAGCAGCTTGGAACTAGCGGGGGGCCTAGGCACAGATACGCAGTATTTT
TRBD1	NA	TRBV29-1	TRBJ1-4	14	CSVEQQGFNEKLFF	TGCAGCGTTGAGCAACAGGGGTTTAATGAAAAACTGTTTTTT
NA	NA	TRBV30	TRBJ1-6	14	CAWSVLTYNSPLHF	TGTGCCTGGAGTGTCTTAACTTATAATTCACCCCTCCACTTT
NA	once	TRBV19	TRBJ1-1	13	CASSLGRNTEAFF	TGTGCCAGTAGTCTCGGGAGAAACACTGAAGCTTTCTTT
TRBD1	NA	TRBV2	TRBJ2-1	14	CASRQPGRGLEQFF	TGTGCCAGCAGACAACCGGGCAGGGGGCTTGAGCAGTTCTTC
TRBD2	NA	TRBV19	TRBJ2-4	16	CASSPSGQGRKNIQYF	TGTGCCAGTAGTCCTAGCGGGCAGGGAAGGAAAAACATTCAGTACTTC
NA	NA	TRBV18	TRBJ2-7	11	CASSGTYEQYF	TGTGCCAGCTCAGGCACCTACGAGCAGTACTTC
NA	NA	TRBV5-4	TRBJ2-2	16	CASSQSGGGNTGELFF	TGTGCCAGCAGCCAATCGGGGGGCGGGAACACCGGGGAGCTGTTTTTT